These 32 T cell receptor delta chains share one sample of origin, sequenced in a study of γδ T cells in repeated Plasmodium falciparum infection. TCRdb reanalysed the multiplex PCR reads via CATT. The data hold approximately 90,000 delta-chain clones, with 0.75% to 1% observed a single time. Vgamma9/Vdelta2+ and Vdelta2-negative gammadelta T cells were flow-sorted from PBMC for bulk sequencing. The sample taken for sequencing was gamma-delta T cells from blood. The receptor source for this set is a pool of human donors (malaria-infected and uninfected, not separated).

This clone rates as medium-sized. The sample holds other DNA sequences that translate to the same CDR3. V gene TRDV1 combines with J gene TRDJ1, with TRDD3 matching 10 bases. Germline CDR1 reads TSWWSYY; CDR2 reads QGS. The CDR3 contains 19 residues. Germline trimming cut 5 bases from V and 0 bases from J; bases unmatched to any gene: 15. As DNA, the CDR3 is TGTGCTCTTGGGATCCTTTCCCGTACTGGGGGATGCGACACCGATAAACTCATCTTT. Protein sequence: CALGILSRTGGCDTDKLIF.

Comment on this clone: TCRdb's listed protein matches a much larger clone and diverges from this DNA's translation at residue 13, likely through a read error; the protein shown comes from the DNA. In nucleotides, the CDR3 is TGTGCCTGTGACGCAGTTTTAGGTGTGGGATCGAACATCGATAAACTCATCTTT. Amino acid sequence: CACDAVLGVGSNIDKLIF. The chain has TRDV2 and TRDJ1; TRDD3 is a possible D gene (5 bases). TCRdb carries no J gene annotation; the J gene was assigned here by matching the DNA with germline. The V end lost 3 bases, the J end lost 4 bases, and 26 bases lay between the germline ends. The CDR3 sequence is 18 residues long. The germline V gene has CDR1 GEAIGNYY and CDR2 EKD.

This clone was detected only a few times. TCRdb assigns this DNA the protein of a much larger clone, which departs from its translation at residue 15; this likely reflects a read error, and the protein shown comes from translating the DNA. V is TRDV1 and J is TRDJ1; 12 nucleotides agree with TRDD3. TCRdb gives no J gene; it was assigned here by matching the DNA to germline. Germline V gene sequence: CDR1 TSWWSYY, CDR2 QGS. The CDR3 covers 18 residues. CDR3 DNA sequence: TGTGCTCTTGGGCTCCTACGGCTGGGGGATACGATCACCGATAGACTCATCTTT. Protein product: CALGLLRLGDTITDRLIF.

This clone has ten or more counts. TCRdb records a much larger clone's protein for this DNA, with a difference at residue 12 that likely arises from a read error; the protein given is the translation of the DNA. V and J are TRDV2 and TRDJ1, with TRDD3 matching 10 bases. This CDR3 is built from 15 residues. Germline loops: CDR1 GEAIGNYY, CDR2 EKD. The CDR3 loop reads CACDTGMGDTDRLIF. CDR3 nucleotide sequence: TGTGCCTGTGACACCGGGATGGGGGATACCGATAGACTCATCTTT.

This clone was detected ten times or more. The TCRdb protein and the DNA translation do not line up at residue 16; the protein shown here was made by translating the DNA. The rearrangement joins TRDV2 to TRDJ3, with 7 bases fitting TRDD3. TCRdb does not report a J gene; here it was assigned by matching the DNA to germline references. The CDR3 is made up of 19 amino acids. Germline lookup yields CDR1 GEAIGNYY and CDR2 EKD. The CDR3 DNA is TGTGCCTGTGTCACCCTGGGGGGTCGAAGCTCCTGGGACACCCGACGGATGTTTTTC. Amino acid sequence: CACVTLGGRSSWDTRRMFF.

In its sample, this clone was seen a few times. A far larger clone is a single base away, which makes a read error likely. At the DNA level, this CDR3 is encoded by other sequences in the same sample as well. CDR3 DNA sequence: TGTGCTCTTGGGGAAAGAGTATGGCCTACCGGGGGATACGCCAGGGAAGGGAGGACCGATAAACTCATATTT. The encoded protein is CALGERVWPTGGYAREGRTDKLIF. This chain links TRDV1 with TRDJ1, with 10 bases aligning to TRDD3. This CDR3 has 24 amino acids. CDR1 is TSWWSYY and CDR2 is QGS in the germline V gene.

For this clone: This likely came from a read error, as a far larger clone is one base away. Other DNA sequences from this sample encode an identical CDR3 as well. The J gene is TRDJ4, the V gene TRDV1; TRDD3 agrees at 8 bases. TCRdb gives no J gene; it was assigned here by matching the DNA to germline. CDR1 and CDR2 from the germline V gene are TSWWSYY and QGS. This CDR3 spans 19 amino acids. V trimming: 2 bases; J trimming: 6 bases; junction bases outside the gene matches: 23. CDR3: CALGEFHFLRTGGWVALIF. CDR3 DNA sequence: TGTGCTCTTGGGGAATTTCATTTCCTTCGTACTGGGGGGTGGGTGGCCCTGATCTTT.

In its sample, this clone was seen a few times. TCRdb's protein, taken from a much larger clone, differs from this DNA's translation at residue 12, likely owing to a read error; the protein displayed comes from the DNA. V usage is TRDV2 and J usage is TRDJ2, with TRDD3 identical over 8 bases. V was clipped by 1 base and J by 0 bases; unmatched bases: 15. The CDR3 sequence is 20 residues long. Germline CDR1 GEAIGNYY, CDR2 EKD. CDR3 bases: TGTGCCTGTGACACTCTGGGGGAACTCCGCTCGAACGCTTTGACAGCACAACTCTTCTTT. Translation gives CACDTLGELRSNALTAQLFF.

This clone was counted between two and nine times. TCRdb's protein for this DNA is that of a much larger clone and differs from the translation at residue 21, likely a read error; the protein shown is the DNA translation. The V gene call is TRDV2, and the J gene call is absent; TRDD3 was called by the table and not checked on the DNA. Germline lookup yields CDR1 GEAIGNYY and CDR2 EKD. This CDR3 region has 23 residues. The DNA for the CDR3 is TGTGCCTGTGACACCGTAAAAGGATTCGAAATAATGGGGGATACGCGTAGGACAGCACAACCCTTCTTT. It yields the protein CACDTVKGFEIMGDTRRTAQPFF.

To note about this clone: A far larger clone differs by one base, so this is likely a read error. The same CDR3 also results from other DNA sequences found in this sample. The chain has TRDV2 and TRDJ3; D is unclear. The J gene, not given by TCRdb, was assigned here from a germline match of the nucleotide sequence. Per the germline V gene, CDR1 is GEAIGNYY and CDR2 is EKD. This CDR3 spans 14 amino acids. The CDR3 sequence is CACDTLGDTRQMFF. The DNA of the CDR3 is TGCGCCTGTGACACTCTCGGGGACACCCGACAGATGTTTTTC.

This clone was counted between two and nine times. A far larger clone is off by one base, so a read error is likely. This CDR3 is also generated by other DNA sequences in the sample. V usage is TRDV1 and J usage is TRDJ1; TRDD3 aligns across 13 bases. The J gene is not listed in TCRdb, so it was assigned here from a DNA match to germline. This CDR3 region has 18 residues. Germline assignment: CDR1 TSWWSYY and CDR2 QGS. CDR3 region: CALGERYNWGIRSDKLIF. CDR3 sequence (DNA): TGCGCTCTTGGGGAACGCTACAACTGGGGGATACGATCCGATAAACTCATCTTT.

This clone has a count of ten or more. The protein given by TCRdb reflects a much larger clone and differs at residue 5 from this DNA's translation, likely from a read error; the protein shown is the DNA's translation. CDR3 sequence (DNA): TGTGCTCTTGGGGGACTAGTGCCTAAATGGGGGATATCCCGTCTTAACACCGATAAACTCATCTTT. It translates to CALGGLVPKWGISRLNTDKLIF. This rearrangement joins TRDV1 to TRDJ1, with TRDD3 identical over 9 bases. Losses at the gene ends were 4 bases for V and 0 bases for J; bases not matched to a gene: 24. The CDR3 contains 22 residues. Germline CDR1 TSWWSYY, CDR2 QGS.

Concerning this clone: Translating this DNA gives a protein that differs at residue 7 from the TCRdb one, which belongs to a much larger clone; a read error is likely, and the protein shown is this translation. The chain is built from TRDV2 and TRDJ1; 10 bases are a match to TRDD3. No J gene was available from TCRdb, and it was assigned here by a germline match of the DNA. This CDR3 has 20 residues. V shed 1 base, J shed 0 bases, and the junction held 16 bases outside the gene matches. Germline CDR1 and CDR2: GEAIGNYY and EKD. The CDR3 nucleotides are TGTGCCTGTGACACTGATCGAAACTGGGGGATCGAAGGGTACACCGATAAACTCATCTTT. This sequence encodes CACDTDRNWGIEGYTDKLIF.

Concerning this clone itself: A read error is the likely source, as a far larger clone sits one nucleotide away. This sequence joins TRDV1 and TRDJ1; 9 nucleotides align to TRDD3. No J gene was available from TCRdb, and it was assigned here by a germline match of the DNA. Germline CDR1 reads TSWWSYY; CDR2 reads QGS. The CDR3 loop spans 20 amino acids. Germline trimming cut 3 bases from V and 0 bases from J; bases unmatched to any gene: 17. The CDR3 loop reads CALGDFQGDTPSPYTDKLIF. CDR3 coding DNA: TGTGCTCTTGGGGATTTCCAAGGGGATACGCCCTCCCCATACACCGATAAACTCATCTTT.

This chain connects TRDV2 to TRDJ1; 8 bases match TRDD3. Here the J gene was assigned by germline matching of the DNA, as TCRdb has none. V dropped 0 bases and J dropped 1; count of bases not matched to a gene: 9. The CDR3 has 17 residues. CDR1 and CDR2 (germline): GEAIGNYY, EKD. For the CDR3, the DNA is TGTGCCTGTGACACCGTTTCCCGACTGGGGGGCACCGATAAACTCATCTTT. Protein sequence: CACDTVSRLGGTDKLIF.

On this clone: This DNA translates differently at residue 9 from the TCRdb protein, which is that of a much larger clone; a read error is likely, and the protein shown is the DNA's own translation. The chain has TRDV2 and TRDJ1, with a tentative D call TRDD3 (6 bases). The J gene, missing from TCRdb, was assigned here through DNA to germline matching. The CDR3 extends over 13 amino acids. Germline CDR1 GEAIGNYY, CDR2 EKD. Trimming stripped 3 bases from V and 6 bases from J, with 13 bases between. The CDR3 region is CACDSVLGNKLIF. CDR3 coding DNA: TGTGCCTGTGACTCGGTACTGGGCAATAAACTCATCTTT.

This clone was seen a handful of times. A read error is the likely source, as a far larger clone sits one nucleotide away. This specimen includes other DNA sequences encoding the same CDR3. The chain links TRDV1 to TRDJ1; 7 bases match TRDD3. TCRdb offers no J gene call, so here the DNA was matched to germline to obtain one. J gave up 0 bases and V 2 bases, and 24 bases lay outside the gene matches. Germline lookup yields CDR1 TSWWSYY and CDR2 QGS. The CDR3 contains 22 residues. The CDR3 nucleotides read TGTGCTCTTGGGGAAGTCCCCACAGGACCCCTCTGGGGGTCTCCGTACACCGATAAACTCATCTTT. Translated, it gives CALGEVPTGPLWGSPYTDKLIF.

As regards this clone: TCRdb's protein, taken from a much larger clone, differs from this DNA's translation at residue 8, likely owing to a read error; the protein displayed comes from the DNA. The V and J genes are TRDV2 and TRDJ1, with TRDD3 matching over 7 bases. This CDR3 contains 19 residues. Per germline, CDR1 GEAIGNYY and CDR2 EKD. J was trimmed by 0 bases and V by 3 bases; bases with no gene match: 18. CDR3 sequence reads: CACDSDSFGGPVYTDKLIF. In DNA, the CDR3 is TGTGCCTGTGACTCTGACTCTTTTGGGGGACCGGTGTACACCGATAAACTCATCTTT.

This clone has more than one count but fewer than ten. The protein held in TCRdb is that of a much larger clone and does not match this DNA's translation at residue 6, likely because of a read error; the protein shown is translated from the DNA. The chain is built from TRDV1 and TRDJ1; 11 bases are shared with TRDD3. The CDR3 length is 21 residues. Germline V gives CDR1 TSWWSYY, CDR2 QGS. DNA for the CDR3: TGTGCTCTTGGGGAACAGTCTCGAGGGCTACCTTCTGGGGGATACACCGATAAGCTCATCTTT. It specifies CALGEQSRGLPSGGYTDKLIF.

Concerning this clone: This likely came from a read error, as a far larger clone is one base away. The CDR3 DNA follows: TGTGCTCTTGGGGAACTCGTAGTTTCGGGGGATACCTGCTGGGACACCGACAAACTCATCTTT. Translation: CALGELVVSGDTCWDTDKLIF. This sequence joins TRDV1 and TRDJ1, with 9 bases matching TRDD3. TCRdb supplies no J gene; here it was assigned by aligning the nucleotide sequence to germline. Germline assignment: CDR1 TSWWSYY and CDR2 QGS. The length of the CDR3 is 21 residues.

About this clone itself: A far larger clone is one base from this, pointing to a likely read error. Additional DNA sequences in this sample encode the identical CDR3. The chain combines TRDV1 with TRDJ1, with 12 bases aligning to TRDD3. TCRdb leaves out the J gene; it was filled in here by matching the DNA to germline. The CDR3 is 22 amino acids. Looked up from germline, CDR1 is TSWWSYY and CDR2 is QGS. The CDR3: CALGERPLLPTAGGYGPDKLIF. CDR3 nucleotides: TGTGCTCTCGGGGAACGCCCACTTCTTCCTACAGCTGGGGGATACGGGCCCGATAAACTCATCTTT.

This clone has at least ten counts. TCRdb's listed protein matches a much larger clone and diverges from this DNA's translation at residue 9, likely through a read error; the protein shown comes from the DNA. The V call is TRDV2, the J call TRDJ1; 10 nucleotides line up with TRDD3. The CDR3 extends over 14 amino acids. Looked up from germline, CDR1 is GEAIGNYY and CDR2 is EKD. The trim removed 3 bases at V and 7 bases at J, leaving 7 bases unmatched. The DNA of the CDR3 is TGTGCCTGTGACGAACTGGGGGATCCGAGTAAACTCATCTTT. Translated: CACDELGDPSKLIF.

On this clone: The TCRdb protein, from a much larger clone, departs from this DNA's translation at residue 7, likely by read error; the protein shown derives from the DNA. The V call is TRDV3, the J call TRDJ1; 11 bases fit TRDD3. The CDR3 spans 19 residues. V trimming: 3 bases; J trimming: 13 bases; junction bases outside the gene matches: 31. Germline V gene sequence: CDR1 TVYSNPD, CDR2 GDNSRS (reference sequence). CDR3 amino acids: CAFYLAIPPSFGGYASGIF. The CDR3 DNA is TGTGCCTTCTACCTGGCCATCCCTCCATCTTTTGGGGGATACGCAAGCGGCATCTTT. Based on the CDR3 plus reference TRDV3 and TRDJ1, the full variable domain is CDKVTQSSPDQTVASGSEVVLLCTYDTVYSNPDLFWYRIRPDYSFQFVFYGDNSRSEGADFTQGRFSVKHILTQKAFHLVISPVRTEDSATYYCAFYLAIPPSFGGYASGIFGKGTRVTVEP.

A few counts support this clone. A far larger clone differs by one base, so this is likely a read error. Other nucleotide sequences from this sample produce the same CDR3. The gene calls are TRDV1 and TRDJ1, with 8 bases identical to TRDD3. Here the J gene came from matching the DNA to germline, since TCRdb omits it. Germline CDR1 is TSWWSYY and CDR2 is QGS. This CDR3 has 19 residues. The CDR3 coding sequence is TGTGCCCTTGGGGAAATCCAAGGGGTCTGGGGGACGTCCACCGATAAACTCATCTTT. It yields the protein CALGEIQGVWGTSTDKLIF.

This clone was seen many times. V and J are TRDV2 and TRDJ1; TRDD3 matches at 12 bases. CDR3 length: 14 amino acids. V dropped 0 bases and J dropped 10; count of bases not matched to a gene: 5. CDR1 GEAIGNYY and CDR2 EKD come from the germline V gene. The CDR3 is CACDTVLGDTALIF. The CDR3, as DNA: TGTGCCTGTGACACCGTACTGGGGGATACAGCACTCATCTTT.

This clone was seen many times. The chain recombines TRDV2 with TRDJ1; 12 bases are a match to TRDD3. Here the J gene was assigned by germline matching of the DNA, as TCRdb has none. Germline-derived CDR1 and CDR2 are GEAIGNYY and EKD. This CDR3 contains 19 residues. After removal of 3 bases from V and 4 bases from J, the junction contained 17 bases not matched to a gene. The CDR3 DNA follows: TGTGCCTGTGACGCCCTGGGGGATACGCCCTTGAAGACCCACGATAAACTCATCTTT. It yields the protein CACDALGDTPLKTHDKLIF.

This clone was counted only a few times. A far bigger clonotype differs at one base, so this is likely a read error. The sample contains more than one DNA sequence encoding this CDR3. The V gene corresponds to TRDV1; no J gene was called; TRDD3, the D gene given by the table, was not confirmed from the DNA. Per germline, CDR1 TSWWSYY and CDR2 QGS. The CDR3 extends over 16 amino acids. The CDR3 nucleotides read TGTGCTCTTGGGGCTCCTGGCTGGGTAATCACCGATAAGCTCATCTTT. It codes for CALGAPGWVITDKLIF.

Only a few counts were recorded for this clone. TCRdb's protein for this DNA is that of a much larger clone and differs from the translation at residue 10, likely a read error; the protein shown is the DNA translation. The V and J genes are TRDV1 and TRDJ1; TRDD3 matches at 7 bases. TCRdb offers no J gene call, so here the DNA was matched to germline to obtain one. CDR1 is TSWWSYY, CDR2 QGS, per germline. This CDR3 region has 22 residues. The CDR3 nucleotides are TGTGCTCTTGGGGACTCCGCCACTTCCCGCCTAAATACTGGGGAGGTGAACGATAGACTCATCTTT. Its translation is CALGDSATSRLNTGEVNDRLIF.

The table lists this clone with a few counts. This DNA's translation differs at residue 6 from TCRdb's protein, which comes from a much larger clone; a read error is likely, and the protein shown is translated from the DNA. The DNA of the CDR3 is TGTGCCTGTGACACGGTGATTTATAGGATCACCGATAAACTCATCTTT. Translated: CACDTVIYRITDKLIF. The gene calls are TRDV2 and TRDJ1; no definite D call. Germline V CDR1 and CDR2: GEAIGNYY, EKD. CDR3 length equals 16 residues. V lost 1 base and J lost 1, with 15 bases in between.

Comment on this clone: A far larger clone differs by one base, so this is likely a read error. Other DNA sequences of this sample code for an identical CDR3. V usage is TRDV2 and J usage is TRDJ1, with TRDD3 matching 7 bases. TCRdb is silent on the J gene; assignment here came from matching the DNA to germline. Per germline, CDR1 GEAIGNYY and CDR2 EKD. V lost 1 base to trimming and J lost 7 bases; unmatched junction nucleotides: 14. This CDR3 contains 16 residues. CDR3 residues: CACDTRGYQGAGKLIF. The CDR3, as DNA: TGTGCCTGTGACACGCGGGGATATCAAGGGGCTGGTAAACTCATCTTT.

This clone appeared a few times. The mismatch at residue 7 between this DNA's translation and the TCRdb protein of a much larger clone likely reflects a read error; the protein shown is translated from the DNA. The V call is TRDV1, the J call TRDJ1; perhaps TRDD3 as D (5 bases). Here the J gene was assigned by germline matching of the DNA, as TCRdb has none. The CDR3 covers 15 residues. Germline V gene data show CDR1 as TSWWSYY and CDR2 as QGS. V was pared by 3 bases and J by 0 bases, with 11 bases between. The CDR3, as DNA: TGTGCTCTTGGGGAGGTACCGGGGGACACCGATAAACTCATCTTT. Protein sequence: CALGEVPGDTDKLIF.

This clone was counted many times. This specimen includes other DNA sequences encoding the same CDR3. The genes are TRDV1 and TRDJ1, with 9 positions matching TRDD3. V was clipped by 3 bases and J by 0 bases; unmatched bases: 11. From germline, CDR1 is TSWWSYY and CDR2 QGS. CDR3 length: 18 amino acids. CDR3 nucleotide sequence: TGTGCTCTTGGGGAGGCTTCCGGGGGATACCCTTACACCGATAAACTCATCTTT. Translation gives CALGEASGGYPYTDKLIF.